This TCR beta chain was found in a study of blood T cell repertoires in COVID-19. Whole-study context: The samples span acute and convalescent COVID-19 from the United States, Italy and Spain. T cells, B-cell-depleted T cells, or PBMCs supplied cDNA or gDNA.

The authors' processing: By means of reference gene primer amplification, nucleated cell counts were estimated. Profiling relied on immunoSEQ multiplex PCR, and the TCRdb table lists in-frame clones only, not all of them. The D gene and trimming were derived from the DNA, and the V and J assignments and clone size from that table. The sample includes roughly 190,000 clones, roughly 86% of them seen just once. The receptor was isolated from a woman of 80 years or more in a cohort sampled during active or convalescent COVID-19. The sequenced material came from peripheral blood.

CDR3 in amino acids: CASSSGTGAYNEQFF. The DNA for the CDR3 is TGCGCCAGCAGTTCTGGGACAGGGGCTTACAATGAGCAGTTCTTC. The chain employs TRBV10-1 and TRBJ2-1, with 10 positions matching TRBD1. Germline CDR1 reads WNHNN; CDR2 reads SYGVQD (reference sequence). J gave up 4 bases and V 5 bases, and 5 bases lay outside the gene matches. The CDR3 runs 15 residues.